This T cell receptor (beta chain) was documented in a study of monozygotic twins with inflammatory bowel disease. Overall study results and limits: Reduced clonotype sharing with other individuals was observed in IBD patients relative to healthy twins, especially with disease activity. Whereas healthy co-twins had higher TCRbeta diversity (inverse Simpson), IBD patients had lower diversity.

TCRdb reprocessed the 5' RACE reads and keeps a single row for each CDR3 protein, giving no DNA. The sample shows some 100,000 distinct CDR3 sequences, and about an eighth sits with its ten largest clones. The germline V gene encodes CDR1 SGHKS and CDR2 YYEKEE (reference sequence). CDR3 length equals 12 residues. Worth noting for this clonotype: Its antigen is unidentified.

The chain is built from TRBV5-5 and TRBJ2-1; TCRdb indicates TRBD2, and absent DNA this call remains unverified. Sequencing was carried out using blood. This TCR was recovered from a human donor with ulcerative colitis or Crohn's disease, or a healthy co-twin of an affected twin (not recorded which). CDR3 residues: CASSVLAYEQFF. Full variable domain (rest looked up from reference TRBV5-5 and TRBJ2-1): DAGVTQSPTHLIKTRGQQVTLRCSPISGHKSVSWYQQVLGQGPQFIFQYYEKEERGRGNFPDRFSARQFPNYSSELNVNALLLGDSALYLCASSVLAYEQFFGPGTRLTVL.